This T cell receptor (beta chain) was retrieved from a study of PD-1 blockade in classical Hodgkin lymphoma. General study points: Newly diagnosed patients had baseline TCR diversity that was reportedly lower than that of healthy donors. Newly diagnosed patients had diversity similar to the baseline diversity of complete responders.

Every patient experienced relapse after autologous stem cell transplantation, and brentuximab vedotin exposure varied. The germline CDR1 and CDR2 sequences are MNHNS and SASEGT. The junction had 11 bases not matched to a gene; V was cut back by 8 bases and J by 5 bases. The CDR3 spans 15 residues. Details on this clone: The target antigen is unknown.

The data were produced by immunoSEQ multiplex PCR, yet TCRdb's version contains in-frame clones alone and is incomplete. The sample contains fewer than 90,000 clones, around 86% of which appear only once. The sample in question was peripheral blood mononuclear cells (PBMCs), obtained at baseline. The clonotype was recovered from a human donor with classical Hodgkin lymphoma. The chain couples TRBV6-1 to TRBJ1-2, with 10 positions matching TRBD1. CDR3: CASRTGGGNIYGYTF. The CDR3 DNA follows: TGTGCCAGCCGGACAGGGGGGGGGAATATATATGGCTACACCTTC.